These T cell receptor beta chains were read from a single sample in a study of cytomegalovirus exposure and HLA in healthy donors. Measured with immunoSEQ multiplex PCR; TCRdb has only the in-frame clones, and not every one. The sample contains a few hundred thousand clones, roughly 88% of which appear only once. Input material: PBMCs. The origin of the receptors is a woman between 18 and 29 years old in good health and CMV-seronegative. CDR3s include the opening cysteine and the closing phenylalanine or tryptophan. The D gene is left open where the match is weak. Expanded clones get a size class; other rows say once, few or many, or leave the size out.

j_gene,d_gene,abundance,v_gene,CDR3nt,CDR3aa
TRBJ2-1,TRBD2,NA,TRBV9,TGTGCCAGCAGCGTAGAGGGGACTAGCGTACACAATGAGCAGTTCTTC,CASSVEGTSVHNEQFF
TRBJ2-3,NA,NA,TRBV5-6,TGTGCCAGCAGCTCCCGGACAGCGCCAGATACGCAGTATTTT,CASSSRTAPDTQYF
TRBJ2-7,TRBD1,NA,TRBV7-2,TGTGCCAGCAGCTTAAGGGGGGGACAGGGCAACGAGCAGTACTTC,CASSLRGGQGNEQYF
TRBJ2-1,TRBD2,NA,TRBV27,TGTGCCAGCAGTTTATTGCCTAGCGGGAGGGCTGAGCAGTTCTTC,CASSLLPSGRAEQFF
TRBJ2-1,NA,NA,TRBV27,TGTGCCAGCAGTTTATTCGCGGAGGGCCAATACAATGAGCAGTTCTTC,CASSLFAEGQYNEQFF
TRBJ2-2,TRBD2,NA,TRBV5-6,TGTGCCAGCAGCCCGGGACTAGCGGACTTCTTGAACACCGGGGAGCTGTTTTTT,CASSPGLADFLNTGELFF
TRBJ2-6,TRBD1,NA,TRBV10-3,TGTGCCATCAGTGACCGACAGGGGGTAACGGGGGCCAACGTCCTGACTTTC,CAISDRQGVTGANVLTF
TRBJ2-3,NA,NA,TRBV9,TGTGCCAGCAGCGAAACAGGAGATACGCAGTATTTT,CASSETGDTQYF
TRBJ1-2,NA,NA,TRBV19,TGTGCCAGTAGTTTTCAACACCTGAACTATGGCTACACCTTC,CASSFQHLNYGYTF
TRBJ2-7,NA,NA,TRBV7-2,TGTGCCAGCAACCGTGAGGGATACGAGCAGTACTTC,CASNREGYEQYF
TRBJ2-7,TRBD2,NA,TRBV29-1,TGCAGCGTTGAAGTGAGCGGGAGGGCCCGAGAGCAGTACTTC,CSVEVSGRAREQYF
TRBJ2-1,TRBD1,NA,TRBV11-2,TGTGCCAGCAGCTCAACAGGGGTGGAGATAAGTGAGCAGTTCTTC,CASSSTGVEISEQFF
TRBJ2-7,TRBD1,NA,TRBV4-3,TGCGCCAGCAGCCATATTGCCCAGGGGGCTGGCGACGAGCAGTACTTC,CASSHIAQGAGDEQYF
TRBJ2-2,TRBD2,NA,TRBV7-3,TGTGCCAGCAGCTTAACGGCGGGAGTCGACACCGGGGAGCTGTTTTTT,CASSLTAGVDTGELFF
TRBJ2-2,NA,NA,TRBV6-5,TGTGCCAGCAGTGGTAGCGGAGCTAACACCGGGGAGCTGTTTTTT,CASSGSGANTGELFF
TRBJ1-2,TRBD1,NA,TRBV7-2,TGTGCCAGCAGCTTAGAAGGGACAGCCTATGGCTACACCTTC,CASSLEGTAYGYTF
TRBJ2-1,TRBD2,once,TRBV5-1,TGCGCCAGCAGCATCGTAGCGGGAGGGCCTAATGAGCAGTTCTTC,CASSIVAGGPNEQFF
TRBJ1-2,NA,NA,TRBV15,TGTGCCACCAGCAGCTCACCGTTTATGAGCGGCTACACCTTC,CATSSSPFMSGYTF
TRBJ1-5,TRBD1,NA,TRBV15,TGTGCCACCAGCAGAGATGGTGAGGGACAGGGGAGTCAGCCCCAGCATTTT,CATSRDGEGQGSQPQHF
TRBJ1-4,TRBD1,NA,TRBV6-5,TGTGCCAGCAGTGACCGGGACAGGGATGAAAAACTGTTTTTT,CASSDRDRDEKLFF
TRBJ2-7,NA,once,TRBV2,TGTGCCAGCAGTATAACACCTGGACATGAGGACGAGCAGTACTTC,CASSITPGHEDEQYF
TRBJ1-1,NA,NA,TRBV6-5,TGTGCCAGCAGTTATTCCACAGGGATCGGCACTGAAGCTTTCTTT,CASSYSTGIGTEAFF
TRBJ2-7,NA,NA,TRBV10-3,TGTGCCATCAGTGAGTTCGAGGGACTTCCTAGGCAGTACTTC,CAISEFEGLPRQYF
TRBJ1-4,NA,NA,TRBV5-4,TGTGCCAGCAGCGTGAACCGGGACAAGGGTTATGAAAAACTGTTTTTT,CASSVNRDKGYEKLFF
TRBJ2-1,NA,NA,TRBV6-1,TGTGCCAGCAGTGAATGGCAGGGGTCCTACAATGAGCAGTTCTTC,CASSEWQGSYNEQFF
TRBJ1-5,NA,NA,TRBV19,TGTGCCAGTAGTATAGAACAGGGCTGGCAGCCCCAGCATTTT,CASSIEQGWQPQHF
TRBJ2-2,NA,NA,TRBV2,TGTGCCAGCAGTGAAGCGGCTCAGACCGGGGAGCTGTTTTTT,CASSEAAQTGELFF
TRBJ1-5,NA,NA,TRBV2,TGTGCCAGCAGTGGGCAGGGGTTGGATCAGCCCCAGCATTTT,CASSGQGLDQPQHF
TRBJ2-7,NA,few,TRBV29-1,TGCAGCGTCGCTGGACAGTCCTCCTACGAGCAGTACTTC,CSVAGQSSYEQYF
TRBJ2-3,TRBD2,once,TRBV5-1,TGCGCCAGCAGCTTGAGGACTAGCGGTGGCACAGATACGCAGTATTTT,CASSLRTSGGTDTQYF
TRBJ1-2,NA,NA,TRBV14,TGTGCCAGCAGCCAATTTTCGACAGGCGAAGGCTACACCTTC,CASSQFSTGEGYTF
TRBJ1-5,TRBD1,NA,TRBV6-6,TGTGCCAGCAGCGAAGGACAGGGTAATCAGCCCCAGCATTTT,CASSEGQGNQPQHF
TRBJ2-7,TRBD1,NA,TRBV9,TGTGCCAGCAGCGCCACCGGGACAGGGGTCTACGAGCAGTACTTC,CASSATGTGVYEQYF
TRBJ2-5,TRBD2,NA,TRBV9,TGTGCCAGCAGTGGAGGGGGACTAGCGGACTTGGGGCAGACCCAGTACTTC,CASSGGGLADLGQTQYF
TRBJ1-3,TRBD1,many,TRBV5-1,TGCGCCAGCAGCACGGGACAGACCCTCTCTGGAAACACCATATATTTT,CASSTGQTLSGNTIYF
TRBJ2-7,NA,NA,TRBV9,TGTGCCAGCAGCGCACATTCTTCCTACGAGCAGTACTTC,CASSAHSSYEQYF
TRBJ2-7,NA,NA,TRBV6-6,TGTGCCAGCAGCGAACGCGGGATGGGCCGCCTGTACGAGCAGTACTTC,CASSERGMGRLYEQYF
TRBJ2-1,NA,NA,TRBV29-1,TGCAGCGTTGACTACCGGGACACCCGTTTGGTCTTC,CSVDYRDTRLVF
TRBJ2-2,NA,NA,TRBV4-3,TGCGCCAGCAGCCAAGAAGGTCAGCGGACGAACACCGGGGAGCTGTTTTTT,CASSQEGQRTNTGELFF
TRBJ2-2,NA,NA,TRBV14,TGTGCCAGCAGCCAAGCCAGGGGCACCGGGGAGCTGTTTTTT,CASSQARGTGELFF
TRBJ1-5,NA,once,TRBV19,TGTGCCAGTAGTCCCGGCCAGGGAGGAGGTCAGCCCCAGCATTTT,CASSPGQGGGQPQHF
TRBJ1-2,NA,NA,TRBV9,TGTGCCAGCAGCCTCCGCAGGGGCTACGGCTACACCTTC,CASSLRRGYGYTF
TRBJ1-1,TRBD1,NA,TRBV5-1,TGCGCCAGCAGCTTAACAGACAGGGTCACTGAAGCTTTCTTT,CASSLTDRVTEAFF
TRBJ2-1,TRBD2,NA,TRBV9,TGTGCCAGCGGGCGGGGGAGGTTTCAAGCGGGAGGGATAAATGAGCAGTTCTTC,CASGRGRFQAGGINEQFF
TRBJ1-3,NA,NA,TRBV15,TGTGCCACCAGCCCCGGGACAACCGGAAACACCATATATTTT,CATSPGTTGNTIYF
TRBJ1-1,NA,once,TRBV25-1,TGTGCCAGCAGTGATAGTGATTGGGCGAACACTGAAGCTTTCTTT,CASSDSDWANTEAFF
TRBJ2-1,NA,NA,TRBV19,TGTGCCAGTAGTATTTTTGGCCTAGAGGGTGAGCAGTTCTTC,CASSIFGLEGEQFF
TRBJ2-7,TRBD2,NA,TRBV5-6,TGTGCCAGCAGCATGGGACTAGCGGGAGCGGCACTCTACGAGCAGTACTTC,CASSMGLAGAALYEQYF
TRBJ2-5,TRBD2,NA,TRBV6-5,TGTGCCAGCAGCTCCCAGCGGGAGCGGCGAGAGACCCAGTACTTC,CASSSQRERRETQYF
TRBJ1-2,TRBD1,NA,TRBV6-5,TGTGCCAGCAGTTATCAGGGGGGTGGCTACACCTTC,CASSYQGGGYTF
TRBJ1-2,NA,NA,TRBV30,TGTGCCTGGAGGATCCTAGGGGCGGGCTACACCTTC,CAWRILGAGYTF
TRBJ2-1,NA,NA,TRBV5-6,TGTGCCAGCAGCTTGGTTCTTGAGGATGAGCAGTTCTTC,CASSLVLEDEQFF
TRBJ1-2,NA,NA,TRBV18,TGTGCCACCTCTCTTGAGCCTTATGGCTACACCTTC,CATSLEPYGYTF
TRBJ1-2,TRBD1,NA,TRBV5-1,TGCGCCAGCAGCTGGCAGGGGGACCCCCGGGGAGGCTACACCTTC,CASSWQGDPRGGYTF
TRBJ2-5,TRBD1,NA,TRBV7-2,TGTGCCAGCAGCGAAGGACAGGACACCCAAGAGACCCAGTACTTC,CASSEGQDTQETQYF
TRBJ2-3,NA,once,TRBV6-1,TGTGCCAGCAGCGACTACAACACAGATACGCAGTATTTT,CASSDYNTDTQYF
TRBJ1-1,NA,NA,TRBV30,TGTGCCTGGAGTGTGTCCAGGCACACTGAAGCTTTCTTT,CAWSVSRHTEAFF